The 3 T cell receptor beta chains given below trace back to one sample, sequenced in a study of blood T cell repertoires in COVID-19. Using immunoSEQ multiplex PCR, the repertoire was profiled, and TCRdb retains in-frame clones only, with some absent. The data contain around 300,000 clones, around 85% of them singletons. Sequencing input: peripheral blood. These receptor sequences come from an older woman with acute or convalescent COVID-19.

This clone was seen a few times. V gene TRBV9 combines with J gene TRBJ2-2, with TRBD2 matching over 9 bases. V was pared by 6 bases and J by 3 bases, with 9 bases of the junction left unmatched. The germline V gene encodes CDR1 SGDLS and CDR2 YYNGEE. The CDR3 has 16 amino acids. The CDR3 sequence is CASTRRGGADTGELFF. CDR3 sequence (DNA): TGTGCCAGCACCAGACGCGGGGGGGCTGACACCGGGGAGCTGTTTTTT. The full variable domain, in which reference TRBV9 and TRBJ2-2 provide the parts outside the CDR3, is DSGVTQTPKHLITATGQRVTLRCSPRSGDLSVYWYQQSLDQGLQFLIQYYNGEERAKGNILERFSAQQFPDLHSELNLSSLELGDSALYFCASTRRGGADTGELFFGEGSRLTVL.

V is TRBV10-3 and J is TRBJ2-1, with TRBD2 identical over 9 bases. The germline gives CDR1 ENHRY, CDR2 SYGVKD. V was pared by 4 bases and J by 5 bases, with 18 bases of the junction left unmatched. This CDR3 spans 19 amino acids. The CDR3 coding sequence is TGTGCCATCAGTGCCTCGACTAGCGGTCTAGGCCTTAATAACAATGAGCAGTTCTTC. Translation: CAISASTSGLGLNNNEQFF.

This clone was observed once. The gene calls are TRBV5-5 and TRBJ1-3, with 11 bases fitting TRBD1. With 1 base clipped from V and 3 bases from J, the junction kept 3 bases outside the gene matches. CDR1 is SGHKS and CDR2 is YYEKEE in the germline V gene (reference sequence). This CDR3 region has 16 residues. The CDR3 DNA is TGTGCCAGCAGCTTGAGGACAGGGGGCGGTGGAAACACCATATATTTT. This codes for CASSLRTGGGGNTIYF. The full variable domain, completed using reference TRBV5-5 and TRBJ1-3, is DAGVTQSPTHLIKTRGQQVTLRCSPISGHKSVSWYQQVLGQGPQFIFQYYEKEERGRGNFPDRFSARQFPNYSSELNVNALLLGDSALYLCASSLRTGGGGNTIYFGEGSWLTVV.